This paragraph reports one TCR beta chain. Its matching antigen is unknown. V gave up 3 bases and J gave up 4 bases, with 10 bases separating them. The CDR3 runs 15 residues. The germline gives CDR1 SGHAT, CDR2 FQNNGV. This record comes from a study of radiotherapy plus CTLA-4 blockade in lung cancer. Study background: Of all patients, approximately 20% responded objectively and roughly 31% showed disease control. Study results and limitations: Among reported predictors of response, early blood T cell clone dynamics with interferon-beta performed best. TCR clones from tumors expanded in blood after radiotherapy plus ipilimumab.

TCRdb's copy holds only in-frame clones and misses some; the assay was immunoSEQ multiplex PCR. Among some 67,000 clones, 70% to 80% were seen once, and the ten largest hold roughly 15%. Chemo-refractory metastatic non-small-cell lung cancer patients were treated with focal radiation plus CTLA-4 blockade with ipilimumab. The TCR comes from a human donor with non-small cell lung cancer whose response to radiotherapy plus ipilimumab could not be evaluated. Some clones in this sample may be carry-over from other donors' samples. This specimen consisted of peripheral blood, obtained from a patient treated with radiotherapy plus ipilimumab. The J gene is TRBJ1-6, the V gene TRBV11-2; D remains unclear. The CDR3 is CASSLRPEYNSPLHF. CDR3 bases: TGTGCCAGCAGCTTGAGACCGGAGTATAATTCACCCCTCCACTTT. Filled out from reference TRBV11-2 and TRBJ1-6, the complete variable domain reads EAGVAQSPRYKIIEKRQSVAFWCNPISGHATLYWYQQILGQGPKLLIQFQNNGVVDDSQLPKDRFSAERLKGVDSTLKIQPAKLEDSAVYLCASSLRPEYNSPLHFGNGTRLTVT.